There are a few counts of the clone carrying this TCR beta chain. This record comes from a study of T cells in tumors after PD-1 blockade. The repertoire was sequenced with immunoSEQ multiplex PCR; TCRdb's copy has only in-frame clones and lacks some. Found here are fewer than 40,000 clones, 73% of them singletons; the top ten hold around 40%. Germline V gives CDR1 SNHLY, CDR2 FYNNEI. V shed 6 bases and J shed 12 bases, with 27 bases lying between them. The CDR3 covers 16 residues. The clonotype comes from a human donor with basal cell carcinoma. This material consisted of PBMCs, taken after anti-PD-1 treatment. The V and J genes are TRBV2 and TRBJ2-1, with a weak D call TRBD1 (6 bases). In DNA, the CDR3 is TGTGCCAGCAGGGGGGCCTCGGGAAGTACAATGAGCGGGCAGTTCTTC. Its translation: CASRGASGSTMSGQFF.